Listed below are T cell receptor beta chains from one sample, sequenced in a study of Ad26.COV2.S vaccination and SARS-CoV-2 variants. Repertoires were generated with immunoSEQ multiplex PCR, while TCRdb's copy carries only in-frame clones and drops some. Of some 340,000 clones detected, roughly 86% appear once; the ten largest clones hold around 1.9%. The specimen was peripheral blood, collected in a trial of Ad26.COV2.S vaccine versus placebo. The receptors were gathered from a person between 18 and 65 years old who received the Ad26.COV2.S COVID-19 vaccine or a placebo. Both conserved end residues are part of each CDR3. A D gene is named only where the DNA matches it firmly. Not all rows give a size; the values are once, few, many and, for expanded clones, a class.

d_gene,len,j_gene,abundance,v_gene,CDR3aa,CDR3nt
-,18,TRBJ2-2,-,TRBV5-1,CASSLADLSRVGTGELFF,TGCGCCAGCAGCTTGGCTGACCTTTCGAGGGTGGGCACCGGGGAGCTGTTTTTT
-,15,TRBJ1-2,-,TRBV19,CASKPEIERAYGYTF,TGTGCCAGTAAACCTGAAATAGAGAGGGCTTATGGCTACACCTTC
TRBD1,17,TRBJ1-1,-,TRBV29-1,CSVVQSNLYRGTTEAFF,TGCAGCGTCGTCCAAAGTAACCTATACAGGGGAACCACTGAAGCTTTCTTT
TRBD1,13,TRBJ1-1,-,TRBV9,CASSEGQGGGFFF,TGTGCCAGCAGCGAAGGACAGGGCGGAGGATTTTTTTTT
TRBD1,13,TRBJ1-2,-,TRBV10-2,CASSIDRDYGYTF,TGCGCCAGCAGTATCGACAGGGACTATGGCTACACCTTC
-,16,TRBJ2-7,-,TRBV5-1,CASSLAQGLEDYEQYF,TGCGCCAGCAGCTTGGCGCAGGGTTTAGAGGACTACGAGCAGTACTTC
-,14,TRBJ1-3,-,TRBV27,CASSLRAGEHTIYF,TGTGCCAGCAGTCTCAGGGCCGGGGAACACACCATATATTTT
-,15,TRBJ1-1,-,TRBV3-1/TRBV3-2,CASSQGVQVHLEAFF,TGTGCCAGCAGCCAAGGAGTGCAGGTGCACCTTGAAGCTTTCTTT
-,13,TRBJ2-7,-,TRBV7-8,CASSSQVTYEQYF,TGTGCCAGCAGCTCCCAGGTTACCTACGAGCAGTACTTC
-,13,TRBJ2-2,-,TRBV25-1,CASSWSGTGELFF,TGTGCCAGCAGTTGGTCGGGTACCGGGGAGCTGTTTTTT
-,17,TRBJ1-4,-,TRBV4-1,CASSGGEWGTVNEKLFF,TGCGCCAGCAGCGGAGGAGAATGGGGGACGGTGAATGAAAAACTGTTTTTT
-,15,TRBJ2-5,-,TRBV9,CASSLDVSRAETQYF,TGTGCCAGCAGCCTTGACGTTTCAAGGGCGGAGACCCAGTACTTC
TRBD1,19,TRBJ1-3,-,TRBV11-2,CASSVPRGQGISGGNTIYF,TGTGCCAGCAGCGTCCCCCGGGGACAGGGAATCTCGGGCGGAAACACCATATATTTT
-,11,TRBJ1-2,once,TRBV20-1,CSVRVNYGYTF,TGCAGTGTGCGGGTTAACTATGGCTACACCTTC
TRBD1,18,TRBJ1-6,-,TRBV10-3,CAISSSDRPGGSGSPLHF,TGTGCCATCAGTTCATCGGACAGGCCTGGAGGATCTGGCTCACCCCTCCACTTT
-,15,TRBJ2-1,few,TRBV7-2,CASSLKRRLYNEQFF,TGTGCCAGCAGCTTAAAAAGACGGCTTTACAATGAGCAGTTCTTC
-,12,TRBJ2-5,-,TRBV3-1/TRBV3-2,CASSQLGETQYF,TGTGCCAGCAGCCAACTGGGAGAGACCCAGTACTTC
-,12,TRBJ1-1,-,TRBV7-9,CASSLDLTEAFF,TGTGCCAGCAGCTTAGATCTCACTGAAGCTTTCTTT
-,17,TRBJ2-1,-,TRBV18,CASSPVGGGSSYNEQFF,TGTGCCAGCTCACCAGTTGGGGGCGGGAGCTCCTACAATGAGCAGTTCTTC
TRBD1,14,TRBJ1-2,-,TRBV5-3,CARSLLRGQYGYTF,TGTGCCAGAAGCTTACTCAGGGGGCAGTATGGCTACACCTTC
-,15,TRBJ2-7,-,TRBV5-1,CASSWDARGSYEQYF,TGCGCCAGCAGCTGGGATGCGCGCGGCTCCTACGAGCAGTACTTC
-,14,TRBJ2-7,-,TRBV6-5,CASSYPRGSYEQYF,TGTGCCAGCAGTTACCCTCGGGGGTCCTACGAGCAGTACTTC
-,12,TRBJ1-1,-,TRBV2,CASSLGSGKAFF,TGTGCCAGCAGCTTGGGATCAGGAAAAGCTTTCTTT
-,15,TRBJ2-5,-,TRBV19,CASSKGLVGQETQYF,TGTGCCAGTAGTAAGGGATTAGTGGGCCAAGAGACCCAGTACTTC
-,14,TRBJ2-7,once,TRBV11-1,CASSPLPGPYEQYF,TGTGCCAGCAGCCCCCTACCGGGGCCCTACGAGCAGTACTTC
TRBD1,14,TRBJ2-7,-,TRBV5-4,CASRPGQEPYEQYF,TGTGCCAGCAGGCCGGGACAGGAGCCCTACGAGCAGTACTTC
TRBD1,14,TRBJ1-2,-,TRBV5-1,CASTRTGEDYGYTF,TGCGCCAGCACCCGGACAGGAGAAGACTATGGCTACACCTTC
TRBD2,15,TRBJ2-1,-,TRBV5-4,CASSFGAGGPYEQFF,TGTGCCAGCAGCTTCGGAGCGGGGGGGCCCTATGAGCAGTTCTTC
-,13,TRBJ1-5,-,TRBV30,CAWSVGVDQPQHF,TGTGCCTGGAGTGTTGGCGTAGATCAGCCCCAGCATTTT
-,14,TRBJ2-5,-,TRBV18,CASSPSAGQETQYF,TGTGCCAGCTCACCGTCGGCGGGCCAAGAGACCCAGTACTTC
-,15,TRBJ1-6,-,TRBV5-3,CARSSPWDNNSPLHF,TGTGCCAGAAGCTCCCCTTGGGATAATAATTCACCCCTCCACTTT
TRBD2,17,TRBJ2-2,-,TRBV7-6,CASSLGTSGGNTGELFF,TGTGCCAGCAGCTTAGGAACTAGCGGGGGGAACACCGGGGAGCTGTTTTTT
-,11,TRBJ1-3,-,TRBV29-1,CSVESGNTIYF,TGCAGCGTTGAGTCGGGAAACACCATATATTTT
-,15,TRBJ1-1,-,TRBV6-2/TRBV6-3,CASSSRATGRTEAFF,TGTGCCAGCAGTTCCAGAGCCACAGGTAGGACTGAAGCTTTCTTT
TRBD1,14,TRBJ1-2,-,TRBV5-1,CASSLQTGNYGYTF,TGCGCCAGCAGCCTGCAGACAGGGAACTATGGCTACACCTTC
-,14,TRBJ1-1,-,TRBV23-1,CASSQGWLNTEAFF,TGCGCCAGCAGTCAGGGATGGCTGAACACTGAAGCTTTCTTT
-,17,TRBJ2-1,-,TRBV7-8,CASSPPRRVSPYNEQFF,TGTGCCAGCAGTCCCCCACGGCGGGTAAGCCCCTACAATGAGCAGTTCTTC
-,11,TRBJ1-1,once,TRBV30,CAGSWDTEAFF,TGTGCCGGTAGTTGGGACACTGAAGCTTTCTTT
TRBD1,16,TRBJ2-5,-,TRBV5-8,CASTRKLGQGPETQYF,TGTGCCAGCACCAGGAAGCTGGGACAGGGGCCCGAGACCCAGTACTTC
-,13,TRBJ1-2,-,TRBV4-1,CASSQQLEGGYTF,TGCGCCAGCAGCCAACAGCTCGAAGGGGGCTACACCTTC
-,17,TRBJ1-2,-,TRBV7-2,CASSPGQSTPANYGYTF,TGTGCCAGCAGCCCCGGACAGAGCACTCCGGCTAACTATGGCTACACCTTC
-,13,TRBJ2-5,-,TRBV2,CATHARGLETQYF,TGTGCCACCCACGCGAGGGGGTTAGAGACCCAGTACTTC
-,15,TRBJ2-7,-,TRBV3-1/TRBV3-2,CASSHPGRAGYEQYF,TGTGCCAGCAGCCACCCGGGACGGGCGGGATACGAGCAGTACTTC